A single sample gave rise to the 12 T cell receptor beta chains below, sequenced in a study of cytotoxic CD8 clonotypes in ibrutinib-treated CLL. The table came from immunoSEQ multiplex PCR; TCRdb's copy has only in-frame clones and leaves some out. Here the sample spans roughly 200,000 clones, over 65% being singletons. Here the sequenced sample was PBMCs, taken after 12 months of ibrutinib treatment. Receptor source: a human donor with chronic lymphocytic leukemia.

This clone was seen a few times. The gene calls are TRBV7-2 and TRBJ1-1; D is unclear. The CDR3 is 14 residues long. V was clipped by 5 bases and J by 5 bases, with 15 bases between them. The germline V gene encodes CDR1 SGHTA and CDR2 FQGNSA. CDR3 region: CASSLSPYGTEAFF. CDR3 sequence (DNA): TGTGCCAGCAGCCTCTCCCCTTATGGGACTGAAGCTTTCTTT.

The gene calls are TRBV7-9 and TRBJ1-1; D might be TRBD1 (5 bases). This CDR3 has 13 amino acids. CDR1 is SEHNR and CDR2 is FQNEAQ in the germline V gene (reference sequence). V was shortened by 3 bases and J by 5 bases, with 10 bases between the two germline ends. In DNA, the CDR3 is TGTGCCAGCAGCTTCAGGGTTAGGACTGAAGCTTTCTTT. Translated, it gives CASSFRVRTEAFF.

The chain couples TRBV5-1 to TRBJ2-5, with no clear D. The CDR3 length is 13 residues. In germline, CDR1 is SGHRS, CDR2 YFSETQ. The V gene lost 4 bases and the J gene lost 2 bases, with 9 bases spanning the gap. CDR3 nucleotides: TGCGCCAGCAGCCGTCATCGTCAAGAGACCCAGTACTTC. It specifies CASSRHRQETQYF.

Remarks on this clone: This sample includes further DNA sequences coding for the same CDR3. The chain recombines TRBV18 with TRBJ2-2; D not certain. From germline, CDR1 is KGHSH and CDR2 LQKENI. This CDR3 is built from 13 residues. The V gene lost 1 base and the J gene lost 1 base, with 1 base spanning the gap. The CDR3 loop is CASSPQNTGELFF. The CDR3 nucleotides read TGTGCCAGCTCACCACAGAACACCGGGGAGCTGTTTTTT. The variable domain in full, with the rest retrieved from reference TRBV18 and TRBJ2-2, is NAGVMQNPRHLVRRRGQEARLRCSPMKGHSHVYWYRQLPEEGLKFMVYLQKENIIDESGMPKERFSAEFPKEGPSILRIQQVVRGDSAAYFCASSPQNTGELFFGEGSRLTVL.

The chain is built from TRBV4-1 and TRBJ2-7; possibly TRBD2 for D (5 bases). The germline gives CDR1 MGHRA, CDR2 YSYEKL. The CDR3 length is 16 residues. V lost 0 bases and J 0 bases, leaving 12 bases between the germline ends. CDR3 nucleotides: TGCGCCAGCAGCCAAGATCCGGGGTCGAGCTCCTACGAGCAGTACTTC. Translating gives CASSQDPGSSSYEQYF.

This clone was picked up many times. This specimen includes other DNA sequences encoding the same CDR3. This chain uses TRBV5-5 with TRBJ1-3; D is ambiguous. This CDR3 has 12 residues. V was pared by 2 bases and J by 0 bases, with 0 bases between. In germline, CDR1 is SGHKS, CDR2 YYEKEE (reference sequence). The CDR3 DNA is TGTGCCAGCAGCTTCTCTGGAAACACCATATATTTT. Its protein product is CASSFSGNTIYF.

CDR3: CASKADRYSNQPQHF. DNA of the CDR3: TGTGCCAGCAAAGCGGACAGGTATAGCAATCAGCCCCAGCATTTT. The chain links TRBV6-5 to TRBJ1-5, with TRBD1 matching over 7 bases. CDR1 and CDR2 (germline): MNHEY, SVGAGI. The CDR3 is 15 residues long. Unmatched junction bases numbered 6, after V lost 7 bases and J lost 0 bases.

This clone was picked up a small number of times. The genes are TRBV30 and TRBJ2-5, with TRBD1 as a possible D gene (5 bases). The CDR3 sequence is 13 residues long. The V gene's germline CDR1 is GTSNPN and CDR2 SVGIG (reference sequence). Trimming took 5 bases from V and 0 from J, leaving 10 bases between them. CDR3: CAWDRQYQETQYF. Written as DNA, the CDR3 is TGTGCCTGGGACAGACAGTACCAAGAGACCCAGTACTTC.

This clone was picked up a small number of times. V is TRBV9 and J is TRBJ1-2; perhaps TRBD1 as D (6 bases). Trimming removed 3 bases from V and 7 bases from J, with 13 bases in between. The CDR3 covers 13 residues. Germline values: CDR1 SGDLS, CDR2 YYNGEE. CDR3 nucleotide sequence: TGTGCCAGCAGCGCCCAACAGGGATCTGGCTACACCTTC. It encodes CASSAQQGSGYTF.

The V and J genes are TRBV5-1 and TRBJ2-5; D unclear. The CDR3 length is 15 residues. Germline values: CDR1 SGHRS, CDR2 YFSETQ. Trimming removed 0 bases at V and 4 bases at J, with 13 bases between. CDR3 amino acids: CASSLAAAGRETQYF. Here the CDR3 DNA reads TGCGCCAGCAGCTTGGCAGCAGCCGGGCGAGAGACCCAGTACTTC.

CDR3 sequence (DNA): TGTGCCAGCAGCCGAGGGTTACCCTCTGGAAACACCATATATTTT. Amino acid sequence: CASSRGLPSGNTIYF. The V and J genes are TRBV6-5 and TRBJ1-3; D not certain. Germline V gives CDR1 MNHEY, CDR2 SVGAGI. CDR3 length equals 15 residues. The V end was cut by 6 bases, the J end by 0 bases, with 12 bases between.

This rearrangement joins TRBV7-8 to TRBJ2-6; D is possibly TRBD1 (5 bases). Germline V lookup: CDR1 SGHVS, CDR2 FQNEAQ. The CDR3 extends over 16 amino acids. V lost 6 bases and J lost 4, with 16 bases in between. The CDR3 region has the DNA TGTGCCAGCAGGCAGACCCAGGGTTCGGGGGCCAACGTCCTGACTTTC. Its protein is CASRQTQGSGANVLTF. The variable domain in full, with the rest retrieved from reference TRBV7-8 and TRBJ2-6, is GAGVSQSPRYKVAKRGQDVALRCDPISGHVSLFWYQQALGQGPEFLTYFQNEAQLDKSGLPSDRFFAERPEGSVSTLKIQRTQQEDSAVYLCASRQTQGSGANVLTFGAGSRLTVL.